One and the same sample provided the 2 T cell receptor beta chains below, sequenced in a study of blood T cell repertoires in COVID-19. Only in-frame clones appear in the TCRdb table, and some are missing; sequencing was by immunoSEQ multiplex PCR. The repertoire holds 90,000 to 150,000 clones, around 77% seen once, with 6.5% to 9% in the top ten. Specimen: peripheral blood. All receptors come from a human donor in a cohort sampled during active COVID-19.

The chain carries TRBV5-1 and TRBJ1-1, with D perhaps matching TRBD1 (5 bases). V was pared by 4 bases and J by 1 base, with 8 bases between. The CDR3 contains 13 residues. Germline V CDR1 and CDR2: SGHRS, YFSETQ. For the CDR3, the DNA is TGCGCCAGCAGCGTACAGGAGAACACTGAAGCTTTCTTT. Translation gives CASSVQENTEAFF.

This sequence joins TRBV27 and TRBJ1-1; 10 bases are shared with TRBD1. Per germline, CDR1 MNHEY and CDR2 SMNVEV (reference sequence). After removal of 1 base from V and 0 bases from J, the junction contained 8 bases not matched to a gene. CDR3 size: 18 residues. The CDR3 nucleotides read TGTGCCAGCAGTTTATGGGGACAGGGGTCAAGTTTGAACACTGAAGCTTTCTTT. Protein: CASSLWGQGSSLNTEAFF.